Included here is one T cell receptor (beta chain) sequence, with context. Its cognate antigen is unknown. At one end the junction does not follow the germline gene, possibly because of a read error. The CDR3 extends over 15 amino acids. Per germline, CDR1 MGHRA and CDR2 YSYEKL. Unique molecular identifiers were incorporated when the TCRbeta library was constructed. TCRdb used MiXCR to reprocess the PCR reads, holding one entry per CDR3 protein. This sample yields about 610,000 distinct CDR3 sequences, of which 25% to 30% are seen a single time; around a third belongs to the top ten. The data derive from a study of T-cell reconstitution after alpha-beta-depleted transplantation in children. Study results and limitations: After one year, T-cell counts and TCRbeta diversity mostly came from new T cells. Several hundred rapidly expanded clones from non-depleted graft cells reportedly supplied alpha-beta T cells about two months post-transplant. For some patients, TCRbeta diversity was high at day 60 because of recipient T cells and thymic progenitors that survived.

This chain uses TRBV4-1 with TRBJ1-2; TRBD1 matches 9 bases. This clonotype was sampled from a boy in the first two years of life with Wiskott-Aldrich syndrome, due to receive a stem cell transplant. The sequenced sample was PBMCs, obtained before TCRalphabeta/CD19-depleted stem cell transplant. For the CDR3, the DNA is TGCGCCAGCGGACAACAGGGGGCGGCTAACTATGGGTACACCTTC. It yields the protein CASGQQGAANYGYTF.